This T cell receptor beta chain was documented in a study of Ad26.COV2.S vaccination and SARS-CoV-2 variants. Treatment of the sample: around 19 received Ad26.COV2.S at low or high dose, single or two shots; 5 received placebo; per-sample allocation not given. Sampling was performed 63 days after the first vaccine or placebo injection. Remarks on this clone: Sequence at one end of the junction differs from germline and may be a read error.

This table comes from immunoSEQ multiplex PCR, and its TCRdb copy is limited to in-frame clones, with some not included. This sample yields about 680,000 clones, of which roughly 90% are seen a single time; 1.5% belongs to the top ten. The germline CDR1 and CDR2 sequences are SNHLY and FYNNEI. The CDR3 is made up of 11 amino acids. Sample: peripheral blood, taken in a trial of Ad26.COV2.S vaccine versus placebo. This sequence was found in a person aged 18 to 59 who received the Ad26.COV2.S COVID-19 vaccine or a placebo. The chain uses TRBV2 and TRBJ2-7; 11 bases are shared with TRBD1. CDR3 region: CASSTWDRGNF. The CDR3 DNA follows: TGTGCCAGCAGTACTTGGGACAGGGGGAACTTC.